Included here is one T cell receptor (beta chain) sequence, with context. Antigen specificity is unknown. Several immunoSEQ plates received, in even portions, the genomic DNA of each subset. Each PCR replicate from the sorted subsets contained 150 to 250 ng DNA, which is some 30,000 T cell genomes. Generated by immunoSEQ multiplex PCR, the TCRdb table keeps only in-frame clones and is missing some. In the table there are around 200,000 clones, approximately 62% of which are singletons. The CD4+ fraction was divided into a CD45RA+ naive subset and a CD45RA-negative memory subset. The sample belongs to a study of shared clonotypes between healthy human individuals. Study-wide points: Among non-shared clonotypes, generation probabilities were lower than among those shared by all four donors.

Sequencing was carried out using memory CD4+ T cells sorted from blood. Subset described: CD45RA-negative fraction. The TCR comes from a man younger than 45 in good health.

This chain's CDR3 is CASSLIGRGNTEAFF. For the CDR3, the DNA is TGTGCCAGCAGCTTGATAGGCCGGGGGAACACTGAAGCTTTCTTT. The genes are TRBV5-6 and TRBJ1-1; no clear D gene. Germline assignment: CDR1 SGHDT and CDR2 YYEEEE. The CDR3 loop spans 15 amino acids. V was shortened by 1 base and J by 1 base, with 11 bases between the two germline ends.